This passage covers 12 T cell receptor beta chains from one sample sequenced in a study of blood T cell repertoires in COVID-19. Repertoires were generated with immunoSEQ multiplex PCR, while TCRdb's copy carries only in-frame clones and drops some. The sample holds approximately 97,000 clones, about 91% seen once. Input material: peripheral blood. Receptor source: a man aged 18 to 29 with acute or convalescent COVID-19.

This chain uses TRBV25-1 with TRBJ1-1; 7 bases agree with TRBD1. The germline V gene has CDR1 MGHDK and CDR2 SYGVNS. This CDR3 is 13 amino acids long. V shed 6 bases, J shed 3 bases, and the junction held 4 bases outside the gene matches. CDR3 residues: CASRTQGDTEAFF. The CDR3, as DNA: TGTGCCAGCAGGACCCAGGGGGACACTGAAGCTTTCTTT.

The V gene is TRBV15, the J gene TRBJ1-5; no clear D gene. Germline V lookup: CDR1 LNHNV, CDR2 YYDKDF (reference sequence). There are 14 residues in the CDR3. Trimming cost V 1 base and J 2 bases, with 6 bases left between them. This chain's CDR3 is CATSRASGNQPQHF. Here the CDR3 DNA reads TGTGCCACCAGCAGAGCCTCGGGCAATCAGCCCCAGCATTTT.

The genes are TRBV5-6 and TRBJ1-4; TRBD1 is a possible D gene (5 bases). Trimming removed 0 bases at V and 0 bases at J, with 12 bases between. This CDR3 spans 17 amino acids. Germline lookup yields CDR1 SGHDT and CDR2 YYEEEE. In DNA, the CDR3 is TGTGCCAGCAGCTTGGGAACAGGCCTTGCAACTAATGAAAAACTGTTTTTT. As protein: CASSLGTGLATNEKLFF.

J is TRBJ1-3 and V is TRBV16; D possibly corresponds to TRBD1 (5 bases). V lost 6 bases to trimming and J lost 0 bases, with 12 bases between them. The CDR3 sequence is 15 residues long. The germline V gene encodes CDR1 KGHSY and CDR2 FQNENV. CDR3 in amino acids: CASSPTGGSGNTIYF. The CDR3 DNA is TGTGCCAGCAGTCCGACGGGGGGCTCTGGAAACACCATATATTTT.

The chain joins TRBV9 to TRBJ2-3, with 10 bases matching TRBD1. The CDR3 is 16 residues long. Trimming at V came to 0 bases and at J to 6 bases, leaving 7 bases not matched to a gene. Germline V lookup: CDR1 SGDLS, CDR2 YYNGEE. As DNA, the CDR3 is TGTGCCAGCAGCGTAGGAGGACAGGGGGGTTCCGATACGCAGTATTTT. This codes for CASSVGGQGGSDTQYF. The variable domain in full, completed from reference TRBV9 and TRBJ2-3, reads DSGVTQTPKHLITATGQRVTLRCSPRSGDLSVYWYQQSLDQGLQFLIQYYNGEERAKGNILERFSAQQFPDLHSELNLSSLELGDSALYFCASSVGGQGGSDTQYFGPGTRLTVL.

The chain uses TRBV7-9 and TRBJ2-7, with 8 bases that match TRBD1. The CDR3 is 15 amino acids. V was clipped by 1 base and J by 0 bases; unmatched bases: 2. CDR1 and CDR2 from the germline V gene are SEHNR and FQNEAQ (reference sequence). Here the CDR3 DNA reads TGTGCCAGCAGCTTAGGGACAGGGAGCTCCTACGAGCAGTACTTC. It is translated as CASSLGTGSSYEQYF.

The genes are TRBV28 and TRBJ2-1; 10 nucleotides match TRBD2. This CDR3 region has 16 residues. CDR1 is MDHEN, CDR2 SYDVKM, per germline. Germline trimming cut 2 bases from V and 4 bases from J; bases unmatched to any gene: 5. CDR3 sequence: CASSLVGTSAYNEQFF. The CDR3 DNA follows: TGTGCCAGCAGTTTAGTGGGGACTAGCGCATACAATGAGCAGTTCTTC.

The V and J genes are TRBV11-3 and TRBJ1-1; D is possibly TRBD1 (5 bases). This CDR3 is built from 14 residues. V lost 6 bases and J 3 bases, leaving 14 bases between the germline ends. Germline V gives CDR1 SGHNT, CDR2 YENEEA. The CDR3 DNA sequence: TGTGCCAGCAGTGCGCGGGGCTGGGACACTGAAGCTTTCTTT. Translated, it gives CASSARGWDTEAFF.

The chain carries TRBV19 and TRBJ2-1, with TRBD2 matching 14 bases. Trimming at V came to 7 bases and at J to 0 bases, leaving 8 bases not matched to a gene. CDR3 length: 18 residues. CDR1 and CDR2 (germline): LNHDA, SQIVND (reference sequence). The chain's CDR3 is CASTRGLAGEGSYNEQFF. The CDR3 DNA reads TGTGCCAGTACTCGGGGACTAGCGGGAGAAGGCTCCTACAATGAGCAGTTCTTC.

The genes are TRBV21-1 and TRBJ1-5; the table's D gene call, TRBD1, was not cross checked with the DNA. TRBV21-1 is described as a pseudogene. The CDR3 length is 16 residues. This CDR3 is CASRGRTGDSNQPQHF. The CDR3 region has the DNA TGTGCCAGCAGGGGGAGGACAGGGGATAGCAATCAGCCCCAGCATTTT.

The chain has TRBV19 and TRBJ2-2; a possible D gene is TRBD1 (6 bases). Germline V gene data show CDR1 as LNHDA and CDR2 as SQIVND (reference sequence). The CDR3 totals 15 residues. Trimming pared 5 bases from V and 5 bases from J, leaving 15 bases between. In nucleotides, the CDR3 is TGTGCCAGTAGTCGATACACAGGGCTTACCGGGGAGCTGTTTTTT. Encoded protein: CASSRYTGLTGELFF.

This chain uses TRBV4-2 with TRBJ2-3; 9 bases are shared with TRBD2. The CDR3 loop spans 14 amino acids. The germline V gene encodes CDR1 LGHNA and CDR2 YNFKEQ. Unmatched junction bases numbered 0, after V lost 2 bases and J lost 3 bases. The CDR3 protein is CASSQTSGTDTQYF. The CDR3 DNA is TGTGCCAGCAGCCAAACTAGCGGGACAGATACGCAGTATTTT.